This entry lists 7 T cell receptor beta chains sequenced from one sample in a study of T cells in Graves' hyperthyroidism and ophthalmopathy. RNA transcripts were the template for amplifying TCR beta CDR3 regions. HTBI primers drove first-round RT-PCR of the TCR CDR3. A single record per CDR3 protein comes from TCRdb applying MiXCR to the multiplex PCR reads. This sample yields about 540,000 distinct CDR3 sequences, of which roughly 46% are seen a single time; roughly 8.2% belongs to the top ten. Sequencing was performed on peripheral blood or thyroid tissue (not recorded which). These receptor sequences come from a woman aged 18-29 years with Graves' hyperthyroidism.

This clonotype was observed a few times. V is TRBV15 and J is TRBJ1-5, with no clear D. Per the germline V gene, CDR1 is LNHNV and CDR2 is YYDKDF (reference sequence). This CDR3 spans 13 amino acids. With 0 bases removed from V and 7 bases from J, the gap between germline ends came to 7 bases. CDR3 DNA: TGTGCCACCAGCAGAGAGGGTGGGCAGCCCCAGCATTTT. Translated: CATSREGGQPQHF.

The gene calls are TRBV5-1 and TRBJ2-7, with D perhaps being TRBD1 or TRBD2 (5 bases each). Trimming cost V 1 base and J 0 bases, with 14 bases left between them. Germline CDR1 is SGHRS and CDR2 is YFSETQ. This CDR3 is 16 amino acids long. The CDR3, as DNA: TGCGCCAGCAGCTTGAGCGGAGGACACCACTCCTACGAGCAGTACTTC. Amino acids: CASSLSGGHHSYEQYF.

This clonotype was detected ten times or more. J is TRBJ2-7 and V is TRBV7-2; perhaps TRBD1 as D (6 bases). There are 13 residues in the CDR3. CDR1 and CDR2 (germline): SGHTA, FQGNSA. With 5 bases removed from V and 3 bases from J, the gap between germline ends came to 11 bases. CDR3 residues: CASSLGQIYEQYF. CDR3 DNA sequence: TGTGCCAGCAGCCTCGGACAGATCTACGAGCAGTACTTC.

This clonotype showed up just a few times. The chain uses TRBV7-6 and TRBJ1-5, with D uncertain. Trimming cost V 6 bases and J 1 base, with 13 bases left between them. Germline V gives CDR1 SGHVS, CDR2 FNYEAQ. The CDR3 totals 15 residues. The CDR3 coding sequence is TGTGCCAGCAGTTTACTGGGATGGAGCAATCAGCCCCAGCATTTT. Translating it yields CASSLLGWSNQPQHF.

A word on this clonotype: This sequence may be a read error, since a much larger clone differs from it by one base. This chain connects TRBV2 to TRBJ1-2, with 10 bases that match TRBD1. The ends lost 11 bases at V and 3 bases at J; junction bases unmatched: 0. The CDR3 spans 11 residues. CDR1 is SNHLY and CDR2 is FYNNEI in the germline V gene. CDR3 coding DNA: TGTGCCGGGACAGGGGACTATGGCTACACCTTC. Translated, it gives CAGTGDYGYTF. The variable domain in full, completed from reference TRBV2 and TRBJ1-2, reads EPEVTQTPSHQVTQMGQEVILRCVPISNHLYFYWYRQILGQKVEFLVSFYNNEISEKSEIFDDQFSVERPDGSNFTLKIRSTKLEDSAMYFCAGTGDYGYTFGSGTRLTVV.

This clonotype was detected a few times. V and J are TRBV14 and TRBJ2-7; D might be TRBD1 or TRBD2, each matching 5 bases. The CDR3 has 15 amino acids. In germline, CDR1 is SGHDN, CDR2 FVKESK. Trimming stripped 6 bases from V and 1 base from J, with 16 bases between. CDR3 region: CASSLTRGASYEQYF. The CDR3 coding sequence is TGTGCCAGCAGTCTTACTCGGGGCGCGTCCTACGAGCAGTACTTC.

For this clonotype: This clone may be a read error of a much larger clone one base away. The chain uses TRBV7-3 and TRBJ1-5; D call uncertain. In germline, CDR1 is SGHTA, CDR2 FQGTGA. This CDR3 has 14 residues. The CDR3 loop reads CTSTSDGVMRPQHF. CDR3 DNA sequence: TGTACCAGCACCTCTGACGGGGTCATGCGGCCCCAGCATTTT.